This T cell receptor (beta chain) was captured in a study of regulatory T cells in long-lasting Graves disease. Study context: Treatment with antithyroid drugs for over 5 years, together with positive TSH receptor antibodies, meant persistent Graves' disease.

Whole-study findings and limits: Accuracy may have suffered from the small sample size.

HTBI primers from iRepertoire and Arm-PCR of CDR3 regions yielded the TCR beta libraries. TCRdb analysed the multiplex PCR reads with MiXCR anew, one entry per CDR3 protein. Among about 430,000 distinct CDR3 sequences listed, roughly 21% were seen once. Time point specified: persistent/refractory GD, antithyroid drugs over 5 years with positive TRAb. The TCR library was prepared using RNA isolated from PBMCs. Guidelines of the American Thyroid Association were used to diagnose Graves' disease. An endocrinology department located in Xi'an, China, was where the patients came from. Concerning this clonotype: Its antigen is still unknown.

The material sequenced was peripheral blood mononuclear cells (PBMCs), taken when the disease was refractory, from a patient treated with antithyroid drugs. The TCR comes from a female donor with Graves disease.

The CDR3 DNA sequence: TGTGCCAGCAGCGCGGATAACACTGAAGCTTTCTTT. Protein product: CASSADNTEAFF. This chain links TRBV7-9 with TRBJ1-1; no clear D. This CDR3 contains 12 residues. The germline V and J ends were trimmed by 5 bases and 2 bases, with 6 bases remaining between them. CDR1 and CDR2 from the germline V gene are SEHNR and FQNEAQ (reference sequence). Full variable domain (remainder filled in from reference TRBV7-9 and TRBJ1-1): DTGVSQNPRHKITKRGQNVTFRCDPISEHNRLYWYRQTLGQGPEFLTYFQNEAQLEKSRLLSDRFSAERPKGSFSTLEIQRTEQGDSAMYLCASSADNTEAFFGQGTRLTVV.